This TCR beta chain was identified during a study of blood T cell repertoires in COVID-19. Participants were aged about 18 to 100 years, lived in over 20 US areas, and enrolled virtually. Cohorts were based on clinical histories the participants reported. Donors in Cohort 3 who had recovered were those with two negative PCRs, healthcare professional clearance, or resolution of their symptoms. Using immunoSEQ multiplex PCR, the repertoire was profiled, and TCRdb retains in-frame clones only, with some absent. The sample has under 350,000 clones, about nine tenths seen once. V lost 5 bases and J lost 6; bases outside the gene matches: 4. The CDR3 totals 15 residues. Germline V gives CDR1 SGHAT, CDR2 FQNNGV.

This receptor was taken from a man aged 25 to 45 who had recovered from COVID-19. The chain uses TRBV11-2 and TRBJ2-1; 13 bases align to TRBD2. Sequenced material: PBMCs or T cells enriched from blood (not recorded which). The CDR3 coding sequence is TGTGCCAGCAGCAGGACTAGCGGGAGTCCCAATGAGCAGTTCTTC. It specifies CASSRTSGSPNEQFF.